Only a few counts were recorded for the clone carrying this T cell receptor (beta chain). Produced via immunoSEQ multiplex PCR; TCRdb's table is partial and in-frame only. There are 6,000 to 8,500 clones in the sample; 40% to 55% occur only once, and roughly 26% lies in the top ten. This sample stems from a study of neoadjuvant anti-PD-1 for oral cavity cancer. CDR3 length equals 14 residues. The trim removed 2 bases at V and 10 bases at J, leaving 6 bases unmatched. The germline V gene encodes CDR1 SGHDT and CDR2 YYEEEE. The genes are TRBV5-6 and TRBJ2-3, with TRBD2 matching over 11 bases. This TCR derives from a person aged 40 to 85 with oral cavity squamous cell carcinoma. Material: tumor tissue, obtained before nivolumab (anti-PD-1) treatment. The CDR3 nucleotides read TGTGCCAGCAGCTTAGGGACTAGCGGCCACCCGCAGTATTTT. It yields the protein CASSLGTSGHPQYF.